Sequencing of this T cell receptor beta chain was carried out in a study of CD8+CD57+ T cells in acquired aplastic anemia. Study background: Across the sorted CD4+ and CD8+ cells, DNA amounts averaged roughly 3.5 ug.

Overall study findings and caveats: Patients and controls shared approximately 30 CD8+ CDR3 sequences, highly expressed in patients. Patient and control CD8+ Simpson's diversity was not significantly different.

Many counts were recorded for this clonotype. Its antigen is not identified. Profiles of TCR beta VDJ and CDR3 were generated from a genomic DNA template. TCRdb fed the reads into MiXCR, producing one record per CDR3 protein. The table lists approximately 270,000 distinct CDR3 sequences, around 60% of them singletons, with 7% to 9% in the top ten. The sequenced material came from sorted CD4+, CD8+, or CD8+CD57+ T cells (not recorded which) from PBMCs. The receptor comes from a human donor with severe aplastic anemia or a healthy control (not recorded which).

This CDR3 reads CASSFVAGGGETQYF. DNA for the CDR3: TGTGCCAGCAGTTTTGTCGCAGGTGGGGGGGAGACCCAGTACTTC. The rearrangement uses TRBV28 and TRBJ2-5; D is possibly TRBD2 (6 bases). The CDR3 consists of 15 residues. Germline V gives CDR1 MDHEN, CDR2 SYDVKM. V gave up 3 bases and J gave up 5 bases, with 16 bases separating them.